Presented here are 27 T cell receptor beta chains from one specimen sequenced in a study of beta chain features in type 1 diabetes. Expressed TCRB transcripts were sequenced, since all the RNA that had been isolated was reverse transcribed. The table came from immunoSEQ multiplex PCR; TCRdb's copy has only in-frame clones and leaves some out. Among roughly 610,000 clones listed, about a sixth were seen once. The sample was naive CD4+ T cells from blood. The receptors originated from a man aged 18 to 29 in good health.

This CDR3 reads CASRPQGRGEKLFF. Here the CDR3 DNA reads TGTGCCAGCCGACCCCAGGGGAGGGGTGAAAAACTGTTTTTT. The chain joins TRBV28 to TRBJ1-4, with D possibly TRBD1 on 6 matching bases. Germline values: CDR1 MDHEN, CDR2 SYDVKM. The CDR3 covers 14 residues. Trimming took off 8 bases at V and 7 bases at J, with 17 bases between the two ends.

The chain links TRBV18 to TRBJ1-2; D is unresolved. The CDR3 is made up of 13 amino acids. Germline assignment: CDR1 KGHSH and CDR2 LQKENI. The V and J ends lost 5 bases and 2 bases respectively, with 9 bases between them. DNA for the CDR3: TGTGCCAGCTCATCTGACAAGAACTATGGCTACACCTTC. Translating gives CASSSDKNYGYTF.

V is TRBV7-6 and J is TRBJ2-5; 7 nucleotides align to TRBD1. The length of the CDR3 is 14 residues. Germline lookup yields CDR1 SGHVS and CDR2 FNYEAQ. V lost 5 bases, J lost 2 bases, and 5 bases stayed unmatched. CDR3 nucleotide sequence: TGTGCCAGCAGCATTACAGGGGTTCAAGAGACCCAGTACTTC. Amino acid sequence: CASSITGVQETQYF. Full variable domain (rest looked up from reference TRBV7-6 and TRBJ2-5): GAGVSQSPRYKVTKRGQDVALRCDPISGHVSLYWYRQALGQGPEFLTYFNYEAQQDKSGLPNDRFSAERPEGSISTLTIQRTEQRDSAMYRCASSITGVQETQYFGPGTRLLVL.

This clone came up a few times. The chain carries TRBV10-3 and TRBJ2-5; D is unclear. CDR3 length: 13 residues. V lost 5 bases to trimming and J lost 9 bases, with 16 bases between them. CDR1 and CDR2 (germline): ENHRY, SYGVKD. CDR3 region: CAISLSDVVAQYF. The CDR3 DNA sequence: TGTGCCATCAGTCTTTCGGACGTGGTGGCCCAGTACTTC.

This sequence joins TRBV19 and TRBJ2-1; perhaps TRBD1 as D (6 bases). The CDR3 loop spans 13 amino acids. Deletions cut 8 bases from V and 8 bases from J, with 16 bases between. The germline gives CDR1 LNHDA, CDR2 SQIVND (reference sequence). The CDR3 region is CASCYRARDEQFF. Written as DNA, the CDR3 is TGTGCCAGTTGTTACAGGGCCCGCGATGAGCAGTTCTTC.

A few counts support this clone. The gene calls are TRBV5-1 and TRBJ1-2, with 9 bases that match TRBD1. CDR1 and CDR2 (germline): SGHRS, YFSETQ. The CDR3 has 16 residues. The ends lost 0 bases at V and 6 bases at J; junction bases unmatched: 9. The CDR3 nucleotides are TGCGCCAGCAGCTTGGACCCGGACAGGGGAGGGGATGGCTACACCTTC. Residues: CASSLDPDRGGDGYTF.

The J gene is TRBJ1-5, the V gene TRBV30; D is unclear. V was pared by 2 bases and J by 0 bases, with 8 bases between. There are 14 residues in the CDR3. The germline V gene has CDR1 GTSNPN and CDR2 SVGIG (reference sequence). The chain's CDR3 is CAWSLGYSNQPQHF. DNA for the CDR3: TGTGCCTGGAGTTTGGGTTATAGCAATCAGCCCCAGCATTTT.

The chain joins TRBV29-1 to TRBJ1-1, with D uncertain. The CDR3 covers 13 residues. Trimming took off 6 bases at V and 1 base at J, with 12 bases between the two ends. Germline V gene sequence: CDR1 SQVTM, CDR2 ANQGSEA. CDR3 sequence (DNA): TGCAGCGTCCGCAGAAGTTGGAACACTGAAGCTTTCTTT. It codes for CSVRRSWNTEAFF.

The chain recombines TRBV6-6 with TRBJ1-1; 7 bases align to TRBD1. The CDR3 is 14 amino acids. V lost 0 bases, J lost 5 bases, and 3 bases stayed unmatched. Germline CDR1 is MNHNY and CDR2 is SVGAGI (reference sequence). CDR3 residues: CASSYSTDRTEAFF. The CDR3 nucleotides read TGTGCCAGCAGTTACTCGACGGACAGGACTGAAGCTTTCTTT.

The chain carries TRBV7-2 and TRBJ2-3; no definite D call. Germline V lookup: CDR1 SGHTA, CDR2 FQGNSA. The CDR3 loop spans 11 amino acids. The V gene lost 6 bases and the J gene lost 2 bases, with 3 bases spanning the gap. Here the CDR3 reads CASRYTDTQYF. The CDR3 DNA reads TGTGCCAGCAGGTACACAGATACGCAGTATTTT.

The rearrangement uses TRBV25-1 and TRBJ2-7, with 10 bases lining up with TRBD1. With 1 base clipped from V and 1 base from J, the junction kept 7 bases outside the gene matches. Looked up from germline, CDR1 is MGHDK and CDR2 is SYGVNS. The length of the CDR3 is 17 residues. The CDR3 sequence is CASSESGQGPPSYEQYF. CDR3 nucleotides: TGTGCCAGCAGTGAATCGGGACAGGGGCCACCTTCCTACGAGCAGTACTTC.

This clone was seen only a few times. The rearrangement uses TRBV7-9 and TRBJ1-5, with D perhaps matching TRBD1 (6 bases). Germline CDR1 SEHNR, CDR2 FQNEAQ (reference sequence). The CDR3 spans 15 residues. Trimming took off 7 bases at V and 3 bases at J, with 16 bases between the two ends. CDR3 DNA: TGTGCCAGCAACCCCCTCCGGGACACCAATCAGCCCCAGCATTTT. Protein: CASNPLRDTNQPQHF.

This clone has just one count. The genes are TRBV7-2 and TRBJ2-7; D remains unclear. Germline V gene sequence: CDR1 SGHTA, CDR2 FQGNSA. The ends were cut back, 1 base at V and 3 bases at J, with 10 bases in the middle. The CDR3 runs 14 residues. The chain's CDR3 is CASSLGGQSYEQYF. For the CDR3, the DNA is TGTGCCAGCAGCTTAGGAGGCCAGAGCTACGAGCAGTACTTC.

This clone was observed a few times. The V call is TRBV5-1, the J call TRBJ1-1; the match to TRBD1 covers 7 bases. This CDR3 has 14 residues. Germline lookup yields CDR1 SGHRS and CDR2 YFSETQ. V shed 5 bases and J 1 base; nucleotides not matched to a gene: 5. The CDR3 DNA sequence: TGCGCCAGCAGAGGAGGGGGCACGAACACTGAAGCTTTCTTT. Translation: CASRGGGTNTEAFF.

Only a few counts were recorded for this clone. The gene calls are TRBV7-2 and TRBJ1-3; D gene uncertain. Trimming removed 1 base from V and 0 bases from J, with 7 bases in between. The length of the CDR3 is 15 residues. CDR1 SGHTA and CDR2 FQGNSA come from the germline V gene. The CDR3 region is CASSLGQISGNTIYF. The CDR3 nucleotides read TGTGCCAGCAGCTTAGGCCAGATCTCTGGAAACACCATATATTTT.

This clone has only one observation. This chain uses TRBV6-5 with TRBJ2-7; 10 bases agree with TRBD1. Germline lookup yields CDR1 MNHEY and CDR2 SVGAGI. The CDR3 consists of 15 residues. The trim removed 4 bases at V and 6 bases at J, leaving 9 bases unmatched. The CDR3 sequence is CASSFLTGGSGEQYF. CDR3 in DNA: TGTGCCAGCAGTTTCCTGACAGGGGGCAGCGGCGAGCAGTACTTC.

This clone occurred a few times. The chain couples TRBV7-2 to TRBJ2-1, with 7 bases fitting TRBD2. The CDR3 is 17 amino acids. Trimming cost V 5 bases and J 0 bases; bases outside gene matches: 10. Germline V CDR1 and CDR2: SGHTA, FQGNSA. The CDR3 protein is CASSAQSGMSSYNEQFF. The DNA for the CDR3 is TGTGCCAGCAGCGCTCAAAGCGGGATGAGCTCCTACAATGAGCAGTTCTTC.

This rearrangement joins TRBV7-9 to TRBJ2-3; possible D gene TRBD1, 6 bases. Germline CDR1 and CDR2: SEHNR and FQNEAQ (reference sequence). With 5 bases removed from V and 3 bases from J, the gap between germline ends came to 27 bases. The CDR3 loop spans 19 amino acids. The CDR3 spells CASSASFLKQGSRTDTQYF. DNA for the CDR3: TGTGCCAGCAGCGCCTCCTTTCTCAAACAGGGCTCCAGAACAGATACGCAGTATTTT.

The chain couples TRBV7-2 to TRBJ1-4, with 11 bases fitting TRBD1. V gave up 3 bases and J gave up 7 bases; unmatched junction bases: 4. The CDR3 is 15 amino acids. Looked up from germline, CDR1 is SGHTA and CDR2 is FQGNSA. CDR3 DNA: TGTGCCAGCAGCTTGGACAGGGGGCGTCGTGAAAAACTGTTTTTT. Its translation: CASSLDRGRREKLFF.

This clone has only a few counts. The chain uses TRBV18 and TRBJ2-1; tentatively, D is TRBD2 (5 bases). CDR3 length: 13 residues. CDR1 is KGHSH and CDR2 is LQKENI in the germline V gene. V was pared by 3 bases and J by 8 bases, with 11 bases between. The DNA for the CDR3 is TGTGCCAGCTCACCCTTACTAGTACATGAGCAGTTCTTC. It codes for CASSPLLVHEQFF.

This clone came up a few times. The chain uses TRBV19 and TRBJ2-7; D tentatively fits TRBD1 or TRBD2 (6 bases each). V lost 10 bases to trimming and J lost 2 bases, with 18 bases between them. CDR1 LNHDA and CDR2 SQIVND come from the germline V gene (reference sequence). The CDR3 has 14 residues. The CDR3 bases are TGTGCCACCAAACGGAGGGGGTCAGCCTACGAGCAGTACTTC. Translating it yields CATKRRGSAYEQYF.

This chain joins TRBV7-6 and TRBJ2-1; 9 nucleotides align to TRBD1. V shed 2 bases, J shed 6 bases, and the junction held 11 bases outside the gene matches. The CDR3 runs 17 residues. CDR1 is SGHVS and CDR2 is FNYEAQ in the germline V gene. The CDR3 loop reads CASSLWGDREGFNEQFF. The CDR3 DNA reads as TGTGCCAGCAGCTTATGGGGGGACAGGGAGGGTTTCAATGAGCAGTTCTTC. The variable domain in full, completed from reference TRBV7-6 and TRBJ2-1, reads GAGVSQSPRYKVTKRGQDVALRCDPISGHVSLYWYRQALGQGPEFLTYFNYEAQQDKSGLPNDRFSAERPEGSISTLTIQRTEQRDSAMYRCASSLWGDREGFNEQFFGPGTRLTVL.

This chain uses TRBV5-1 with TRBJ2-7, with 8 bases aligning to TRBD1. Germline V gene data show CDR1 as SGHRS and CDR2 as YFSETQ. The CDR3 totals 17 residues. J lost 0 bases, V lost 4 bases, and 12 bases had no gene match. The CDR3 region has the DNA TGCGCCAGCAGCCCGACCGGACCGGGACAGGCCTCCTACGAGCAGTACTTC. It yields the protein CASSPTGPGQASYEQYF.

This chain joins TRBV9 and TRBJ2-3, with TRBD1 matching over 8 bases. Germline V gene sequence: CDR1 SGDLS, CDR2 YYNGEE. The ends lost 0 bases at V and 1 base at J; junction bases unmatched: 19. This CDR3 has 21 residues. CDR3 sequence reads: CASSVGSWDRSIYSGTDTQYF. Written as DNA, the CDR3 is TGTGCCAGCAGCGTAGGCAGTTGGGACAGGAGCATTTACTCTGGCACAGATACGCAGTATTTT.

The CDR3 loop is CASSSLGLARTDTQYF. CDR3 DNA: TGTGCCAGCAGTTCCCTAGGACTAGCGCGCACAGATACGCAGTATTTT. The genes are TRBV6-5 and TRBJ2-3, with 9 positions matching TRBD2. Trimming cost V 4 bases and J 1 base; bases outside gene matches: 6. Germline CDR1 MNHEY, CDR2 SVGAGI. The CDR3 has 16 amino acids.

V and J are TRBV4-3 and TRBJ2-2, with 8 bases that match TRBD2. The CDR3 runs 18 residues. Germline V lookup: CDR1 LGHNA, CDR2 YSLEER. The V and J ends lost 1 base and 4 bases, in that order; junction bases with no gene match: 11. CDR3 residues: CASSQGTSGKAGTGELFF. CDR3 sequence (DNA): TGCGCCAGCAGCCAAGGAACTAGCGGAAAGGCGGGCACCGGGGAGCTGTTTTTT.

This clone was counted only a few times. An end of the junction does not agree with germline; a read error may underlie this. The chain links TRBV13 to TRBJ2-7, with 12 nucleotides matching TRBD2. The CDR3 is made up of 19 amino acids. The V gene's germline CDR1 is PRHDT and CDR2 FYEKMQ (reference sequence). This CDR3 reads CASSLRRLAGEILSHEQYF. In DNA form, the CDR3 reads TGTGCCAGCAGCTTAAGAAGACTAGCGGGAGAAATACTCTCCCACGAGCAGTACTTC. Filled out from reference TRBV13 and TRBJ2-7, the complete variable domain reads AAGVIQSPRHLIKEKRETATLKCYPIPRHDTVYWYQQGPGQDPQFLISFYEKMQSDKGSIPDRFSAQQFSDYHSELNMSSLELGDSALYFCASSLRRLAGEILSHEQYFGPGTRLTVT.